The clone carrying this T cell receptor (beta chain) turned up a few times. This CDR3 region has 13 residues. Between the trimmed V and J ends, which lost 4 bases and 13 bases, there was a span of 15 bases. Germline CDR1 is SGHRS and CDR2 is YFSETQ. This entry is derived from a study of blood T cell repertoires in COVID-19. Study-level information: T cells, B-cell-depleted T cells, or PBMCs supplied cDNA or gDNA.

Data came from immunoSEQ multiplex PCR; TCRdb stores just in-frame clones and leaves some out. The sample has about 120,000 clones, 65% to 90% seen once. The origin of this receptor is a woman aged 80 or over with acute or convalescent COVID-19. The sequencing sample was made of peripheral blood. The chain links TRBV5-1 to TRBJ1-6; D may be TRBD1 (5 bases). The CDR3 loop reads CASSMEEGSPLHF. CDR3 in DNA: TGCGCCAGCAGCATGGAGGAGGGGAGCCCCCTCCACTTT.